Only a few counts were recorded for the clone carrying this TCR beta chain. No antigen is known for it. These data originate in a study of T cells in Graves' hyperthyroidism and ophthalmopathy. Whole-study results and caveats: Blood samples included most of the expanded thyroid clonotypes exceeding 0.001.

Exclusion criteria comprised uncontrolled infection, other autoimmune disease, pregnancy or lactation. RNA transcripts gave rise to amplified TCR beta CDR3 regions. TCR CDR3 regions were first amplified by RT-PCR with HTBI primers. TCRdb re-derived calls from the multiplex PCR reads in MiXCR, one entry per CDR3 protein. The table has some 620,000 distinct CDR3 sequences, 15% to 20% seen once. The CDR3 has 14 residues. V lost 4 bases and J lost 0, with 7 bases in between. Germline V gene lookup returns CDR1 SNHLY and CDR2 FYNNEI. The chain joins TRBV2 to TRBJ1-3; D not certain. The specimen was blood. The TCR comes from a woman between 25 and 40 years old with Graves' hyperthyroidism. The CDR3 region is CASSGVSSGNTIYF. The CDR3 DNA follows: TGTGCCAGCAGTGGGGTCTCCTCTGGAAACACCATATATTTT. Variable domain in full (rest from reference TRBV2 and TRBJ1-3): EPEVTQTPSHQVTQMGQEVILRCVPISNHLYFYWYRQILGQKVEFLVSFYNNEISEKSEIFDDQFSVERPDGSNFTLKIRSTKLEDSAMYFCASSGVSSGNTIYFGEGSWLTVV.